This T cell receptor (beta chain) was recorded in a study of blood T cell repertoires in COVID-19. Across the whole study: T cells, B-cell-depleted T cells, or PBMCs supplied cDNA or gDNA.

Study processing details: Amplified reference gene primers provided the basis for estimating nucleated cell counts. Assay: immunoSEQ multiplex PCR; the TCRdb copy retains only in-frame clones and omits some. The D gene and trimming were derived from the DNA, and the V and J assignments and clone size from that table. The table has some 340,000 clones, around 85% seen once. Sequenced: peripheral blood. The TCR comes from a woman between 18 and 29 years old with acute or convalescent COVID-19.

CDR3 amino acids: CASRVGQGREKLFF. CDR3 nucleotides: TGCGCCAGCAGAGTAGGACAGGGGCGCGAAAAACTGTTTTTT. The chain is built from TRBV5-1 and TRBJ1-4; 9 positions match TRBD1. V shed 5 bases, J shed 8 bases, and the junction held 7 bases outside the gene matches. CDR1 is SGHRS, CDR2 YFSETQ, per germline. The CDR3 is made up of 14 amino acids.